The rows below give T cell receptor beta chains drawn from one sample of a study of OX40 agonist ivuxolimab in advanced cancers. Assay: immunoSEQ multiplex PCR; the TCRdb copy retains only in-frame clones and omits some. The sample has tens of thousands of clones, 80% to 90% seen once; the top ten hold 12%. This specimen consisted of CD4+ or CD8+ T cells sorted from blood, obtained in a trial of the OX40 agonist ivuxolimab. The receptors originated from an adult with an advanced solid tumor such as melanoma, head and neck, liver or kidney cancer. Each CDR3 is given with its conserved first and last residue. D genes are given only for firm matches. Not all rows give a size; the values are once, few, many and, for expanded clones, a class.

J gene	V gene	D gene	clone size	CDR3 DNA	CDR3 protein
TRBJ2-7	TRBV9	NA	NA	TGTGCCAGCAGCCCAAGGACCGCCACCTACGAGCAGTACTTC	CASSPRTATYEQYF
TRBJ2-5	TRBV4-1	NA	NA	TGCGCCAGCAGCCAACGGGGAGAGACCCAGTACTTC	CASSQRGETQYF
TRBJ2-7	TRBV7-2	NA	few	TGTGCCAGCAGGCCGGTTGGCGGCAGGGACGAGCAGTACTTC	CASRPVGGRDEQYF
TRBJ2-1	TRBV29-1	TRBD2	once	TGCAGCGTTCACACTAGCGGGGTCTATAATGAGCAGTTCTTC	CSVHTSGVYNEQFF
TRBJ1-1	TRBV6-5	NA	NA	TGTGCCAGCAGTTACTCCTTCAGGGCTACTGAAGCTTTCTTT	CASSYSFRATEAFF
TRBJ2-7	TRBV4-2	NA	NA	TGTGCCAGCAGCGCCACGGGGTACGAGCAGTACTTC	CASSATGYEQYF
TRBJ2-5	TRBV6-6	NA	NA	TGTGCCAGCAGTTACTATTACGGTAACCAAGAGACCCAGTACTTC	CASSYYYGNQETQYF
TRBJ1-2	TRBV6-5	NA	NA	TGTGCCAGCAGCCAAGACGGGCTCCCCGATGGCTACACCTTC	CASSQDGLPDGYTF
TRBJ1-5	TRBV5-4	NA	once	TGTGCCAGCAGCTTTGAAGGGGAGAATCAGCCCCAGCATTTT	CASSFEGENQPQHF
TRBJ1-2	TRBV11-2	NA	NA	TGCGCCAGCAGCCAACCCAGGCTTAGATTCTGGGGCTACACCTTC	CASSQPRLRFWGYTF
TRBJ1-2	TRBV4-3	NA	NA	TGCGCCAGCAGCCAAGATTTGGCAGGGGATAACTATGGCTACACCTTC	CASSQDLAGDNYGYTF
TRBJ2-1	TRBV15	NA	NA	TGTGCCACCAGTGAGGAGACGGGGGCCTACAATGAGCAGTTCTTC	CATSEETGAYNEQFF
TRBJ1-1	TRBV5-4	NA	NA	TGTGCCAGCAGCCCCCCCGACAGGAGGAACACTGAAGCTTTCTTT	CASSPPDRRNTEAFF
TRBJ2-7	TRBV4-3	TRBD2	NA	TGCGCCAGCAGCCAAGATCAGGAGCGGGGGAGTTACGAGCAGTACTTC	CASSQDQERGSYEQYF
TRBJ1-4	TRBV7-9	NA	NA	TGTGCCAGCAGCGACACCTCCGGGACCCACCGACCGAATAATGAAAAACTGTTTTTT	CASSDTSGTHRPNNEKLFF
TRBJ2-2	TRBV6-5	TRBD1	NA	TGTGCCAGCAGTTACTCGACCAGGGGGACCGGGGAGCTGTTTTTT	CASSYSTRGTGELFF
TRBJ1-2	TRBV5-1	TRBD1	NA	TGCGCCAGCACCATGGTCGGGACAGGGGACGGCTACACCTTC	CASTMVGTGDGYTF
TRBJ1-1	TRBV9	NA	many	TGTGCCAGCAGCGTAGAGGAGAACACTGAAGCTTTCTTT	CASSVEENTEAFF
TRBJ2-1	TRBV15	TRBD2	NA	TGTGCCACCAGCAGAGATCGAGCGGGAGGGAGGTATGAGCAGTTCTTC	CATSRDRAGGRYEQFF
TRBJ1-3	TRBV15	NA	few	TGTGCCACCAGCGGAGATAGGACAGCTGGAAACACCATATATTTT	CATSGDRTAGNTIYF
TRBJ2-3	TRBV6-5	NA	NA	TGTGCCAGCAGTCCTCTGGGGGGCCGAGGAGATACGCAGTATTTT	CASSPLGGRGDTQYF
TRBJ1-1	TRBV9	NA	NA	TGTGCCAGCAGCGTAGATGCCCAGATCGCCCTGAACACTGAAGCTTTCTTT	CASSVDAQIALNTEAFF
TRBJ2-7	TRBV9	NA	NA	TGTGCCAGCAGCCGAGAGGAGTCCTACGAGCAGTACTTC	CASSREESYEQYF
TRBJ2-1	TRBV19	TRBD2	few	TGTGCCAGTAGAAGGAGTCTAGCGGTCTACAATGAGCAGTTCTTC	CASRRSLAVYNEQFF
TRBJ2-5	TRBV11-3	TRBD1	NA	TGTGCCAGCAGCGCCGTCCCTATAGGGACAGGGGCCGGAGAGACCCAGTACTTC	CASSAVPIGTGAGETQYF
TRBJ2-2	TRBV9	NA	NA	TGTGCCAGCAGCGGAGGGAGAGGTCCCGGGGAGCTGTTTTTT	CASSGGRGPGELFF
TRBJ1-2	TRBV19	TRBD1	few	TGTGCCACCTCACCGGAGACAGGGATCAGGGTAAACTATGGCTACACCTTC	CATSPETGIRVNYGYTF
TRBJ1-5	TRBV9	NA	once	TGTGCCAGCAGCGTTGGCACCGGCGTTGATCAGCCCCAGCATTTT	CASSVGTGVDQPQHF
TRBJ1-1	TRBV9	TRBD1	NA	TGTGCCAGCAGCCAATCCGGGACAGGACTCACTGAAGCTTTCTTT	CASSQSGTGLTEAFF
TRBJ1-1	TRBV9	TRBD1	NA	TGTGCCAGCAGCGTAGTATCAGGGGGCAGTCCTGAAGCTTTCTTT	CASSVVSGGSPEAFF
TRBJ1-6	TRBV7-2	NA	NA	TGTGCCAGCAACACAGGGTTTAGCGAGTCACCCCTCCACTTT	CASNTGFSESPLHF
TRBJ1-3	TRBV7-9	NA	NA	TGTGCCAGCAGTTACACAGGTTACTCTGGAAACACCATATATTTT	CASSYTGYSGNTIYF
TRBJ2-2	TRBV7-2	TRBD1	NA	TGTGCCAGCAGCTTAGCGACAGGGCAGGACACCGGGGAGCTGTTTTTT	CASSLATGQDTGELFF
TRBJ1-1	TRBV12-5	NA	NA	TGTGCTAGTGGTTCTGGGATGGGAGGAACTGAAGCTTTCTTT	CASGSGMGGTEAFF
TRBJ2-1	TRBV13	NA	NA	TGTGCCAGCAGTAATAGTGGGCCAGACTACAATGAGCAGTTCTTC	CASSNSGPDYNEQFF
TRBJ2-1	TRBV6-5	NA	few	TGTGCCAGCTCCTCCCTTGAGAATGAGCAGTTCTTC	CASSSLENEQFF
TRBJ1-2	TRBV6-5	NA	NA	TGTGCCAGCAGTTACGGGGACCAAATATCCTATGGCTACACCTTC	CASSYGDQISYGYTF
TRBJ2-7	TRBV6-5	NA	NA	TGTGCCAGCAGTTACTCTAAGATGGCCTACGAGCAGTACTTC	CASSYSKMAYEQYF
TRBJ2-7	TRBV7-9	NA	NA	TGTGCCAGCAGCCCGCCCAGCAGGGTATCCTACGAGCAGTACTTC	CASSPPSRVSYEQYF
TRBJ1-3	TRBV11-2	NA	NA	TGTGCCAGCAGCTTGCCCTGGGGATGGGGAAACACCATATATTTT	CASSLPWGWGNTIYF
TRBJ1-1	TRBV10-3	NA	NA	TGTGCCATCAGTCTTTTGGAGGGGTTAGGGGACACTGAAGCTTTCTTT	CAISLLEGLGDTEAFF
TRBJ2-7	TRBV7-6	TRBD1	NA	TGTGCCAGCAGCTCCTTCGAAGGGACAGGCTACGAGCAGTACTTC	CASSSFEGTGYEQYF
TRBJ2-7	TRBV19	TRBD2	NA	TGTGCCAGTAGTGCAGCGGGGGGGACCTACGAGCAGTACTTC	CASSAAGGTYEQYF
TRBJ2-6	TRBV5-1	NA	NA	TGCGCCAGCAGCTTGGAGGGGGCTGGGGCCAACGTCCTGACTTTC	CASSLEGAGANVLTF
TRBJ2-7	TRBV10-2	TRBD2	NA	TGCGCCAGCAGTGAGTCCGATGGTTGTTGCGGGACTAGCGACTCCCCGAGCTCCTACGAGCAGTACTTC	CASSESDGCCGTSDSPSSYEQYF
TRBJ2-1	TRBV4-2	TRBD1	NA	TGTGTCAGCAGACCGGACAGGGGGCTAATGAATGAGCAGTTCTTC	CVSRPDRGLMNEQFF